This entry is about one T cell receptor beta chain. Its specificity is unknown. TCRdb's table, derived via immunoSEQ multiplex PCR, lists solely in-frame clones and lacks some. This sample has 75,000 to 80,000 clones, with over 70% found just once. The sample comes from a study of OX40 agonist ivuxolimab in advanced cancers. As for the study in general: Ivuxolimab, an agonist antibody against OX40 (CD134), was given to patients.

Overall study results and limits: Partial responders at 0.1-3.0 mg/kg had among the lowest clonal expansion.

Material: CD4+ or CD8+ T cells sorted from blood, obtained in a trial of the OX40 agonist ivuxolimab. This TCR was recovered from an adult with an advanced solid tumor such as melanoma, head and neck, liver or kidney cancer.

This CDR3 is CASSTGTDLEAFF. The CDR3, as DNA: TGCGCCAGCAGCACAGGGACAGACCTTGAAGCTTTCTTT. The rearrangement uses TRBV5-1 and TRBJ1-1; 7 bases map to TRBD1. V was pared by 4 bases and J by 7 bases, with 7 bases of the junction left unmatched. Germline CDR1 and CDR2: SGHRS and YFSETQ. The CDR3 is 13 amino acids.